This T cell receptor beta chain was recorded in a study of OX40 agonist ivuxolimab in advanced cancers. Looking at the study overall: The group had a mean age of around 60 years, ranged from about 23 to 79, and was 82.7% male.

Trimming pared 5 bases from V and 0 bases from J, leaving 16 bases between. The CDR3 contains 16 residues. Germline CDR1 and CDR2: SGHTA and FQGNSA. Peripheral blood came from all dose cohorts at three timepoints. TCRdb's copy holds only in-frame clones and misses some; the assay was immunoSEQ multiplex PCR. The repertoire holds about 59,000 clones, about nine tenths seen once, with 0.3% to 0.4% in the top ten. The rearrangement uses TRBV7-2 and TRBJ1-1; D remains unclear. This receptor was taken from an adult with an advanced solid tumor such as melanoma, head and neck, liver or kidney cancer. The material was CD4+ or CD8+ T cells sorted from blood, obtained in a trial of the OX40 agonist ivuxolimab. CDR3 bases: TGTGCCAGCAGCCCCCAAATGAGGGTATTGAACACTGAAGCTTTCTTT. Translation: CASSPQMRVLNTEAFF.